This T cell receptor (beta chain) appears in the sequencing data of a study of blood T cell repertoires in COVID-19. Background on the study: Sites across the United States, Italy and Spain contributed samples from acute and convalescent COVID-19. Sample material is recorded as cDNA or gDNA derived from T cells, B-cell-depleted T cells, or PBMCs.

In the source study's methods: Reference gene primer amplification gave nucleated cell count estimates. Data came from immunoSEQ multiplex PCR; TCRdb stores just in-frame clones and leaves some out. V, J and clone size were drawn from that table, and D and trimming were deduced from the DNA. The sample includes just over 300,000 clones, around nine tenths of them seen just once. Trimming at V came to 4 bases and at J to 10 bases, leaving 1 base not matched to a gene. Germline V gene lookup returns CDR1 WNHNN and CDR2 SYGVQD (reference sequence). The CDR3 totals 13 residues. Followed longitudinally, the Seattle patients had been enrolled during active infection.

The source material was peripheral blood. This TCR derives from a woman younger than 45 with COVID-19, enrolled during active disease. V and J are TRBV10-1 and TRBJ1-6; 10 nucleotides agree with TRBD1. In DNA, the CDR3 is TGCGCCAGCAGTGGGACAGGGGGATCACCCCTCCACTTT. Its translation: CASSGTGGSPLHF.